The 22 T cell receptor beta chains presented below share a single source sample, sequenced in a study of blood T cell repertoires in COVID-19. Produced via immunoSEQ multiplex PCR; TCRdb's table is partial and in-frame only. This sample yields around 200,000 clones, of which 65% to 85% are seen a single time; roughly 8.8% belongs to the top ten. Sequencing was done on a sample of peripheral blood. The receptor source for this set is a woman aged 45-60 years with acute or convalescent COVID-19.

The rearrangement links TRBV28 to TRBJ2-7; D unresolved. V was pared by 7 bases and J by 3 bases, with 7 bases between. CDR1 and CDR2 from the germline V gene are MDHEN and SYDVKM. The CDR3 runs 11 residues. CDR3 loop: CASTKFYEQYF. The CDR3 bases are TGTGCCAGCACCAAATTCTACGAGCAGTACTTC.

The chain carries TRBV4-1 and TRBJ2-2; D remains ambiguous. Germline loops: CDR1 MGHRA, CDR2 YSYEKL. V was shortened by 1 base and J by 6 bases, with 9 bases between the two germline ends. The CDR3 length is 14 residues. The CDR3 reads CASSQGMIAGELFF. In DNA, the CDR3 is TGCGCCAGCAGCCAAGGCATGATAGCCGGGGAGCTGTTTTTT.

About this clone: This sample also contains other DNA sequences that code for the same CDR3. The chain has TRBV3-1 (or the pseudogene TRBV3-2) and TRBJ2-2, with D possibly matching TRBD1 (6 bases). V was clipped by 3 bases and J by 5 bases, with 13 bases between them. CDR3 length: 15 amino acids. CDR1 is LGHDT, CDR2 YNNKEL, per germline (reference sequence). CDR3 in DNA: TGTGCCAGCAGCCAGGGCAGGGGTAGGACCGGGGAGCTGTTTTTT. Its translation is CASSQGRGRTGELFF.

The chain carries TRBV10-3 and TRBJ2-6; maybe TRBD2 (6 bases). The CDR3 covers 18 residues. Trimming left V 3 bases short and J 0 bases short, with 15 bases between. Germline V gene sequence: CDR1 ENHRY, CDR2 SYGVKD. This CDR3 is CAISDGRDLPSGANVLTF. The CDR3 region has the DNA TGTGCCATCAGTGATGGGCGGGATTTACCCTCTGGGGCCAACGTCCTGACTTTC.

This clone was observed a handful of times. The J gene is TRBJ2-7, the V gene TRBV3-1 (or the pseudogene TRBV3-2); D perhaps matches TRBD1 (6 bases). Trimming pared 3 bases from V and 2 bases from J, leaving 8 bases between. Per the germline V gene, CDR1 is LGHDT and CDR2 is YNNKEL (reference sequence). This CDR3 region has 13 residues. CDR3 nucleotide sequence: TGTGCCAGCAGCCATCAGGGGCCCTACGAGCAGTACTTC. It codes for CASSHQGPYEQYF.

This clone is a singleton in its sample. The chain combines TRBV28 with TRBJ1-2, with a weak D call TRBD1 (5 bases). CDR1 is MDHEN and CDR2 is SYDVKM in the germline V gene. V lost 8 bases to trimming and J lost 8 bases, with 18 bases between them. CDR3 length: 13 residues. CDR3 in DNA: TGTGCCAGCGAAGGAGGGGCCGCTGGGGGCTACACCTTC. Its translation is CASEGGAAGGYTF.

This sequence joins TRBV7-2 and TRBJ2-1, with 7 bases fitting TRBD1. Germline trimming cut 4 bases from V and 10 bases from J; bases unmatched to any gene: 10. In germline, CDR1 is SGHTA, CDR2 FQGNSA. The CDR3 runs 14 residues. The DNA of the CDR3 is TGTGCCAGCAGCTACGACAGGGCTAATGAGGAGCAGTTCTTC. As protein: CASSYDRANEEQFF.

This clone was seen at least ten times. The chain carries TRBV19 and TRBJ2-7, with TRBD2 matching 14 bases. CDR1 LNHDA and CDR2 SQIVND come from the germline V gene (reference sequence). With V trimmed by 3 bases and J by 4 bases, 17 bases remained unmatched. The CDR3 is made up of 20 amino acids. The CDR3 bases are TGTGCCAGTAGTATTTCCCCGGGACTAGCGGGAGCCAGTGAGAGGTACGAGCAGTACTTC. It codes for CASSISPGLAGASERYEQYF.

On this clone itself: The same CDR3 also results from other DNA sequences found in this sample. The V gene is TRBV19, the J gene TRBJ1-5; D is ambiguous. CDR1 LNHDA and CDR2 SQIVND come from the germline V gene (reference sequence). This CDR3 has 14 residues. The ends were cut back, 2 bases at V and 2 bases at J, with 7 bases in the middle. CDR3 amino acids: CASSILIGNQPQHF. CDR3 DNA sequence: TGTGCCAGTAGTATACTGATAGGCAATCAGCCCCAGCATTTT.

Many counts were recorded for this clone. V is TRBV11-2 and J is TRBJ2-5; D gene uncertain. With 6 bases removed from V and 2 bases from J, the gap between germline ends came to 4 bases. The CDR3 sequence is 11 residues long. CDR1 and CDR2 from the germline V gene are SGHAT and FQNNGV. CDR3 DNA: TGTGCCAGCAGGACACAAGAGACCCAGTACTTC. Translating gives CASRTQETQYF.

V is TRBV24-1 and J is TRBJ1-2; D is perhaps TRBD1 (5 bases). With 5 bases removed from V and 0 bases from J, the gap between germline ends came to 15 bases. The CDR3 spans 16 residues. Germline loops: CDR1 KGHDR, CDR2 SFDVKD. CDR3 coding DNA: TGTGCCACCAGTGGTCGGCAGGCAGGGACTAACTATGGCTACACCTTC. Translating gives CATSGRQAGTNYGYTF.

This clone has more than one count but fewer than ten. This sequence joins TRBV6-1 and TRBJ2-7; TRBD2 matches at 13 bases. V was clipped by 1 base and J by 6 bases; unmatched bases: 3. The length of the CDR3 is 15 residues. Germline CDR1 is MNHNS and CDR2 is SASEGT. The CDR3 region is CASSEELAGGSEQYF. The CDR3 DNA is TGTGCCAGCAGTGAAGAACTAGCGGGAGGGTCCGAGCAGTACTTC.

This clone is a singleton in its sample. The CDR3 is CASSATGGVVAFF. The CDR3 coding sequence is TGCGCCAGCAGCGCGACAGGGGGTGTCGTAGCTTTCTTT. This chain uses TRBV5-1 with TRBJ1-1; TRBD1 matches 9 bases. The V and J ends lost 4 bases and 10 bases, in that order; junction bases with no gene match: 8. CDR1 and CDR2 from the germline V gene are SGHRS and YFSETQ. This CDR3 comprises 13 residues.

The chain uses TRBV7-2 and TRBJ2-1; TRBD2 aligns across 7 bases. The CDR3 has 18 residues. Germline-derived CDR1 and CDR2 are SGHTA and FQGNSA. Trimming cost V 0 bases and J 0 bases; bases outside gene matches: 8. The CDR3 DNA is TGTGCCAGCAGCTTAGCGCTGTGGCTAGCGGTCTCCTACAATGAGCAGTTCTTC. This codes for CASSLALWLAVSYNEQFF.

The CDR3 bases are TGTGCCAGCAGTAGACAGGGGGCTGAGCAGTTCTTC. Translation: CASSRQGAEQFF. This chain links TRBV27 with TRBJ2-1; TRBD1 matches at 10 bases. Germline V gene sequence: CDR1 MNHEY, CDR2 SMNVEV (reference sequence). The CDR3 is 12 residues long. Trimming cost V 5 bases and J 9 bases; bases outside gene matches: 1.

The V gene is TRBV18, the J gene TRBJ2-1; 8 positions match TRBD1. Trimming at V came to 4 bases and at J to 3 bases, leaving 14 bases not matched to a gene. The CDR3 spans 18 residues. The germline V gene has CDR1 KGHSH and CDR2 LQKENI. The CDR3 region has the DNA TGTGCCAGCTCACGCAACCCATACGGGACAGGTCGCTACAATGAGCAGTTCTTC. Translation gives CASSRNPYGTGRYNEQFF.

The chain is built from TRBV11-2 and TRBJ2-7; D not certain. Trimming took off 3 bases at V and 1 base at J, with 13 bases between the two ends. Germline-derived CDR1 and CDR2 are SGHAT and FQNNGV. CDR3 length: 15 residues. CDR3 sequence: CASSFPDSVSYEQYF. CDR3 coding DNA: TGTGCCAGCAGCTTTCCCGACTCTGTTTCCTACGAGCAGTACTTC.

CDR3 sequence reads: CASSLLGLAASYNEQFF. The DNA for the CDR3 is TGTGCCAGCAGCTTATTAGGACTAGCGGCCTCCTACAATGAGCAGTTCTTC. V is TRBV7-2 and J is TRBJ2-1, with TRBD2 identical over 10 bases. The junction had 4 bases not matched to a gene; V was cut back by 2 bases and J by 0 bases. The germline V gene encodes CDR1 SGHTA and CDR2 FQGNSA. The CDR3 has 17 amino acids.

For the CDR3, the DNA is TGTGCCATCAGTGACCGGACAGCAGGGGTCTACGAGCAGTACTTC. Its translation: CAISDRTAGVYEQYF. The chain couples TRBV10-3 to TRBJ2-7; TRBD1 is a possible D gene (6 bases). Germline CDR1 reads ENHRY; CDR2 reads SYGVKD. This CDR3 has 15 amino acids. Trimming removed 3 bases from V and 3 bases from J, with 15 bases in between.

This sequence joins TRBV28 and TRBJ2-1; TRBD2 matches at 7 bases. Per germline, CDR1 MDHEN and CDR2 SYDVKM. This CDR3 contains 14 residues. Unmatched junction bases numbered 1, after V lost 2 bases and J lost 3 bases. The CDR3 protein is CASSLTSVYNEQFF. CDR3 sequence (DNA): TGTGCCAGCAGTTTAACTAGCGTCTACAATGAGCAGTTCTTC. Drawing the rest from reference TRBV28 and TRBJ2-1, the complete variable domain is DVKVTQSSRYLVKRTGEKVFLECVQDMDHENMFWYRQDPGLGLRLIYFSYDVKMKEKGDIPEGYSVSREKKERFSLILESASTNQTSMYLCASSLTSVYNEQFFGPGTRLTVL.

CDR3 bases: TGCGCCAGCAGCTTGGGTGACAGGGAGAGAAATGAGCAGTTCTTC. Translation gives CASSLGDRERNEQFF. The chain combines TRBV5-1 with TRBJ2-1; 7 bases map to TRBD1. The CDR3 has 15 residues. Per germline, CDR1 SGHRS and CDR2 YFSETQ. J lost 7 bases, V lost 0 bases, and 7 bases had no gene match.

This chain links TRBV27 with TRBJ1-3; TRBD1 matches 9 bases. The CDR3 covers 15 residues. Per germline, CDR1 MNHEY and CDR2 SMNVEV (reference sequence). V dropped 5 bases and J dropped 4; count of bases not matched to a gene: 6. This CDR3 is CASSPQGAAGNTIYF. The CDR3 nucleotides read TGTGCCAGCAGTCCACAGGGGGCAGCCGGAAACACCATATATTTT.